This T cell receptor (beta chain) is from a study of spatial heterogeneity in lung cancer. Every individual TCR cDNA molecule carried its own unique molecular identifier, which allowed correction of PCR and sequencing errors. One entry per CDR3 protein results from TCRdb running MiXCR on the 5' RACE reads. Counted here are about 5,800 distinct CDR3 sequences, about 13% occurring once; the ten biggest clones make up just over 20%. This clonotype has just a few counts. Time point indicated: sample taken at primary tumor resection. The CDR3 contains 15 residues. From germline, CDR1 is MDHEN and CDR2 SYDVKM. V shed 5 bases and J shed 0 bases, with 14 bases lying between them.

This receptor was identified in a female donor with early-stage non-small cell lung cancer. V usage is TRBV28 and J usage is TRBJ2-7; D may correspond to TRBD1 or TRBD2 (5 bases each). The input for sequencing was normal lung tissue next to the tumor, taken at surgery. The CDR3 protein is CASSPQWGSSYEQYF. CDR3 sequence (DNA): TGTGCCAGCAGTCCCCAGTGGGGGAGCTCCTACGAGCAGTACTTC.